This is a list of T cell receptor beta chains from one sample in a study of blood T cell repertoires in COVID-19. The data were produced by immunoSEQ multiplex PCR, yet TCRdb's version contains in-frame clones alone and is incomplete. The sample includes about 240,000 clones, roughly 80% of them seen just once. The source material was peripheral blood. These receptors were obtained from a woman at least 80 years old with acute or convalescent COVID-19. The conserved cysteine and the conserved F or W are not part of the CDR3 here.

SVEEARGGSGNTIY	TRBV29-1	TRBJ1-3
ASSRGTAGGFQPQH	TRBV6-6	TRBJ1-5
ASTLTGGKNTEAF	TRBV6-5	TRBJ1-1
ASSPWTGGFPEAF	TRBV28	TRBJ1-1
ASSLQGHSNQPQH	TRBV2	TRBJ1-5
ASLPKETGLRGYT	TRBV6-6	TRBJ1-2
ASSEQRGATDTQY	TRBV2	TRBJ2-3
ASSYRRGEQF	TRBV28	TRBJ2-1
ASSLGGTNEKLF	TRBV5-1	TRBJ1-4
ASSLNQLAGYADTQY	TRBV5-4	TRBJ2-3
ASSLDTGVEKLF	TRBV7-8	TRBJ1-4
ASSRGVDTQY	TRBV3-1/TRBV3-2	TRBJ2-3
ASSSQGAVSYGYT	TRBV7-2	TRBJ1-2
ASSHSRTGAYNEQF	TRBV5-6	TRBJ2-1
ASSQGWDNYSPLH	TRBV4-1	TRBJ1-6
ASSPLSAGLGAF	TRBV18	TRBJ1-1
ASSPRGGSYNEQF	TRBV7-2	TRBJ2-1
ASSPSTGAITNGYT	TRBV5-4	TRBJ1-2
ASAHGAGTVGTQY	TRBV14	TRBJ2-3
ASRPGGNTEAF	TRBV28	TRBJ1-1
ASMQGSSYNEQF	TRBV19	TRBJ2-1
ASSLPRGTQY	TRBV7-9	TRBJ2-5
SARRSVEQF	TRBV20-1	TRBJ2-1
ASSLEGGNTEAF	TRBV5-4	TRBJ1-1
SVAGNNQPQH	TRBV29-1	TRBJ1-5
ASSFGRGETQY	TRBV6-1	TRBJ2-5